The entry that follows covers one TCR beta chain sequence. Its antigen is not identified. This entry comes from a study of OX40 agonist ivuxolimab in advanced cancers. Study-wide context: The study gave patients intravenous ivuxolimab at 0.01 to 10 mg/kg every 2 weeks. Patients assigned to dose escalation were diagnosed with hepatocellular carcinoma, melanoma, renal cell or head and neck cancer. The study, taken as a whole, reports: What antigens the expanded peripheral T cells recognized was never established. With doses of 0.1 to 3.0 mg/kg, CD4+ and CD8+ blood T cells had undergone clonal expansion by week 6.

TCRdb keeps only in-frame clones here, not all; method: immunoSEQ multiplex PCR. This sample has tens of thousands of clones; 88% occur once, and the top ten carry about 3.8%. The sequencing here drew on CD4+ or CD8+ T cells sorted from blood, taken in a trial of the OX40 agonist ivuxolimab. The sequence was obtained from an adult with an advanced solid tumor such as melanoma, head and neck, liver or kidney cancer.

CDR3 loop: CASRPLSASTDTQYF. The CDR3 DNA reads TGTGCCAGTAGACCCCTCAGCGCCAGCACAGATACGCAGTATTTT. This sequence joins TRBV19 and TRBJ2-3; D is undetermined. V dropped 6 bases and J dropped 0 bases, with 13 bases sitting between them. The CDR3 is 15 residues long. Per germline, CDR1 LNHDA and CDR2 SQIVND (reference sequence). Looking up the rest from reference TRBV19 and TRBJ2-3 gives the full variable domain: DGGITQSPKYLFRKEGQNVTLSCEQNLNHDAMYWYRQDPGQGLRLIYYSQIVNDFQKGDIAEGYSVSREKKESFPLTVTSAQKNPTAFYLCASRPLSASTDTQYFGPGTRLTVL.